What follows are 18 T cell receptor beta chains derived from one specimen sequenced in a study of CD8 T cells in Susac syndrome. When the RNA was reverse transcribed, random hexamers were used with an input of roughly 0.45 to 1 ug. From the immunoSEQ multiplex PCR reads, TCRdb called clonotypes with MiXCR, one entry per CDR3 protein. Here the sample spans fewer than 140,000 distinct CDR3 sequences, approximately 94% being singletons. The sample consisted of CD8+ T cells from PBMCs. The receptors were gathered from a human donor with Susac syndrome.

The chain is built from TRBV16 and TRBJ1-2; 7 bases are shared with TRBD1. Losses at the gene ends were 4 bases for V and 8 bases for J; bases not matched to a gene: 13. Germline V CDR1 and CDR2: KGHSY, FQNENV. This CDR3 region has 15 residues. The CDR3 loop is CASSPNKDRRRGYTF. CDR3 nucleotides: TGTGCCAGCAGCCCCAACAAGGACAGGCGAAGAGGCTACACCTTC.

This rearrangement joins TRBV25-1 to TRBJ1-2, with D perhaps TRBD1 (5 bases). Trimming left V 4 bases short and J 8 bases short, with 11 bases between. CDR1 MGHDK and CDR2 SYGVNS come from the germline V gene. This CDR3 spans 12 amino acids. The chain's CDR3 is CASSALWGGYTF. The CDR3 region has the DNA TGTGCCAGCAGTGCCCTCTGGGGGGGCTACACCTTC.

This rearrangement joins TRBV3-1 to TRBJ2-3; no firm D call. This CDR3 contains 14 residues. Trimming shortened V by 7 bases and J by 1 base, and 12 bases separated the two germline ends. Germline values: CDR1 LGHDT, CDR2 YNNKEL (reference sequence). The CDR3: CASKTRLGTDTQYF. The CDR3 region has the DNA TGTGCCAGCAAAACAAGGCTAGGCACAGATACGCAGTATTTT.

V and J are TRBV9 and TRBJ2-7; perhaps D is TRBD1 or TRBD2 (5 bases each). CDR3 length equals 13 residues. V dropped 4 bases and J dropped 5 bases, with 13 bases sitting between them. Germline V gene sequence: CDR1 SGDLS, CDR2 YYNGEE. CDR3 in DNA: TGTGCCAGCAGCCACACGGGGCCAGACGAGCAGTACTTC. Protein product: CASSHTGPDEQYF.

This sequence joins TRBV11-2 and TRBJ1-2; 9 nucleotides align to TRBD1. The CDR3 runs to 14 residues. J lost 4 bases, V lost 6 bases, and 6 bases had no gene match. Germline CDR1 and CDR2: SGHAT and FQNNGV. The CDR3 nucleotides are TGTGCCAGCAGGGACAGGGGAGGTCTCTATGGCTACACCTTC. This gives the protein CASRDRGGLYGYTF. The full variable domain, with the rest looked up from reference TRBV11-2 and TRBJ1-2, is EAGVAQSPRYKIIEKRQSVAFWCNPISGHATLYWYQQILGQGPKLLIQFQNNGVVDDSQLPKDRFSAERLKGVDSTLKIQPAKLEDSAVYLCASRDRGGLYGYTFGSGTRLTVV.

This clonotype has a single count. J is TRBJ2-5 and V is TRBV20-1; 12 nucleotides agree with TRBD2. Germline values: CDR1 DFQATT, CDR2 SNEGSKA (reference sequence). CDR3 size: 16 residues. V trimming: 6 bases; J trimming: 5 bases; junction bases outside the gene matches: 13. CDR3 in DNA: TGCAGTGCCCCAAACCCTAGCGGGGGGGTCTGGGAGACCCAGTACTTC. It is translated as CSAPNPSGGVWETQYF.

V and J are TRBV5-6 and TRBJ2-3; no reliable D call. The CDR3 spans 12 residues. Looked up from germline, CDR1 is SGHDT and CDR2 is YYEEEE. The V gene lost 4 bases and the J gene lost 6 bases, with 9 bases spanning the gap. This CDR3 reads CASSAARDTQYF. CDR3 nucleotide sequence: TGTGCCAGCAGCGCAGCAAGGGATACGCAGTATTTT.

The chain joins TRBV12-3 or TRBV12-4 to TRBJ1-1; a weak D match, TRBD1 (6 bases). Trimming shortened V by 10 bases and J by 5 bases, and 17 bases separated the two germline ends. This CDR3 has 13 residues. As DNA, the CDR3 is TGTGCCACCAAAGGGGGAGCCGGGACTGAAGCTTTCTTT. The encoded protein is CATKGGAGTEAFF.

The chain combines TRBV12-3 or TRBV12-4 with TRBJ1-1; D is undetermined. The CDR3 covers 8 residues. Trimming pared 11 bases from V and 3 bases from J, leaving 1 base between. CDR3 sequence reads: CADTEAFF. DNA of the CDR3: TGTGCCGACACTGAAGCTTTCTTT.

The CDR3 sequence: CASSGSGETQYF. The CDR3 bases are TGTGCCAGCAGCGGCTCGGGGGAGACCCAGTACTTC. V gene TRBV5-6 combines with J gene TRBJ2-5; TRBD2 might be the D (5 bases). The germline V and J ends were trimmed by 4 bases and 5 bases, with 9 bases remaining between them. CDR3 size: 12 residues. Germline V gene data show CDR1 as SGHDT and CDR2 as YYEEEE.

V is TRBV7-3 and J is TRBJ1-5; D gene ambiguous. V shed 5 bases and J shed 2 bases, with 7 bases lying between them. Looked up from germline, CDR1 is SGHTA and CDR2 is FQGTGA. This CDR3 spans 13 amino acids. This CDR3 reads CASSPTGNQPQHF. The CDR3 DNA sequence: TGTGCCAGCAGCCCAACAGGCAATCAGCCCCAGCATTTT. The full variable domain, its missing parts supplied by reference TRBV7-3 and TRBJ1-5, is GAGVSQTPSNKVTEKGKYVELRCDPISGHTALYWYRQSLGQGPEFLIYFQGTGAADDSGLPNDRFFAVRPEGSVSTLKIQRTERGDSAVYLCASSPTGNQPQHFGDGTRLSIL.

The chain is built from TRBV14 and TRBJ2-2, with D tentatively TRBD1 (5 bases). Trimming removed 0 bases at V and 6 bases at J, with 11 bases between. Germline CDR1 is SGHDN and CDR2 is FVKESK. The CDR3 is 15 amino acids. CDR3 sequence: CASSQEAGIPGELFF. CDR3 sequence (DNA): TGTGCCAGCAGCCAAGAGGCAGGGATTCCCGGGGAGCTGTTTTTT.

DNA for the CDR3: TGTGCCAGCAGCCGGACAGGGGGCTTCTACGAGCAGTACTTC. Its translation is CASSRTGGFYEQYF. The chain is built from TRBV12-3 or TRBV12-4 and TRBJ2-7, with TRBD1 identical over 11 bases. The CDR3 sequence is 14 residues long. Germline trimming cut 6 bases from V and 3 bases from J; bases unmatched to any gene: 4.

The gene calls are TRBV9 and TRBJ1-1, with a tentative D call TRBD1 (5 bases). The ends were cut back, 2 bases at V and 1 base at J, with 15 bases in the middle. Germline CDR1 reads SGDLS; CDR2 reads YYNGEE. The CDR3 sequence is 16 residues long. The CDR3 here is CASSVSPDKTNTEAFF. CDR3 DNA: TGTGCCAGCAGCGTCTCACCGGACAAAACGAACACTGAAGCTTTCTTT.

The V and J genes are TRBV7-9 and TRBJ2-1; D unresolved. The germline CDR1 and CDR2 sequences are SEHNR and FQNEAQ (reference sequence). With 8 bases removed from V and 7 bases from J, the gap between germline ends came to 6 bases. This CDR3 has 10 residues. This CDR3 reads CASAMNEQFF. CDR3 nucleotide sequence: TGTGCCAGCGCCATGAATGAGCAGTTCTTC.

This clonotype has a single count. The chain uses TRBV7-8 and TRBJ1-2, with 8 bases fitting TRBD1. V shed 4 bases and J 1 base; nucleotides not matched to a gene: 14. Per the germline V gene, CDR1 is SGHVS and CDR2 is FQNEAQ. The CDR3 runs 18 residues. CDR3 coding DNA: TGTGCCAGCAGCTCTGCCCTCCAGACAGGGGAAATTAACTATGGCTACACCTTC. It yields the protein CASSSALQTGEINYGYTF.

This clonotype is a singleton in its sample. The V call is TRBV7-9, the J call TRBJ1-6, with 7 bases lining up with TRBD1. Germline CDR1 is SEHNR and CDR2 is FQNEAQ (reference sequence). The CDR3 runs to 15 residues. With 2 bases clipped from V and 8 bases from J, the junction kept 6 bases outside the gene matches. In DNA, the CDR3 is TGTGCCAGCAGCTTAAGAGGGGGCGCATATTCACCCCTCCACTTT. Encoded protein: CASSLRGGAYSPLHF.

The chain combines TRBV6-1 with TRBJ1-1, with D hard to call. V lost 8 bases and J lost 4, with 14 bases in between. Per germline, CDR1 MNHNS and CDR2 SASEGT. This CDR3 contains 13 residues. The CDR3 is CASEPFSGTEAFF. The CDR3, as DNA: TGTGCCAGCGAGCCATTTAGCGGCACTGAAGCTTTCTTT.